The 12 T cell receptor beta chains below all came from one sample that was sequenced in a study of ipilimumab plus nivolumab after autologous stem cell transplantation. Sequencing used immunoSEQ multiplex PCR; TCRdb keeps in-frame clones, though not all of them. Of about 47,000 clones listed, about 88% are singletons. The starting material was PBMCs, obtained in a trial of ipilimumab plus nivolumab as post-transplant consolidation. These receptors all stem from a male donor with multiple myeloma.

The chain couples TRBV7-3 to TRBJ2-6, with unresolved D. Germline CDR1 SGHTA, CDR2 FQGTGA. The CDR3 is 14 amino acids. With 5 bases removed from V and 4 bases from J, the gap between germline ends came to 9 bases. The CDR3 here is CASSPSVGANVLTF. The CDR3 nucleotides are TGTGCCAGCAGCCCCTCCGTGGGGGCCAACGTCCTGACTTTC.

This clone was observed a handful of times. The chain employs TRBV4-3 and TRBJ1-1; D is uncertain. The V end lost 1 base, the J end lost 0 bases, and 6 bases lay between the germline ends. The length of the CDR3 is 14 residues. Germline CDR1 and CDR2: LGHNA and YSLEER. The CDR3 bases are TGCGCCAGCAGCCAAGCGACGGTGAACACTGAAGCTTTCTTT. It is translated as CASSQATVNTEAFF.

In DNA, the CDR3 is TGCGCCAGCAGCGGGGGAGACGATCAGCCCCAGCATTTT. Protein sequence: CASSGGDDQPQHF. The V gene is TRBV4-1, the J gene TRBJ1-5; a possible D gene is TRBD1 (5 bases). This CDR3 spans 13 amino acids. V was trimmed by 5 bases and J by 5 bases, leaving 10 bases between them. Germline-derived CDR1 and CDR2 are MGHRA and YSYEKL.

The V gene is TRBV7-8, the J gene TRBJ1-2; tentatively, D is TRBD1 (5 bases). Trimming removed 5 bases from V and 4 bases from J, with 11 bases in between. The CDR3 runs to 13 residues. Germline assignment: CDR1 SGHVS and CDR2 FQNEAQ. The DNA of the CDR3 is TGTGCCAGCAGCCCGACAGCCCTCTATGGCTACACCTTC. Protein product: CASSPTALYGYTF.

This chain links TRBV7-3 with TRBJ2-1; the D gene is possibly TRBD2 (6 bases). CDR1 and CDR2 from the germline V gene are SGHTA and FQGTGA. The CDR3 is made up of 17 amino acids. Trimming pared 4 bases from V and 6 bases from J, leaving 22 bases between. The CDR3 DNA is TGTGCCAGCAGCTCATCCGGGACCTCTCTAGCGACCAATGAGCAGTTCTTC. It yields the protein CASSSSGTSLATNEQFF. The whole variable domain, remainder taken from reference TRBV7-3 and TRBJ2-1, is GAGVSQTPSNKVTEKGKYVELRCDPISGHTALYWYRQSLGQGPEFLIYFQGTGAADDSGLPNDRFFAVRPEGSVSTLKIQRTERGDSAVYLCASSSSGTSLATNEQFFGPGTRLTVL.

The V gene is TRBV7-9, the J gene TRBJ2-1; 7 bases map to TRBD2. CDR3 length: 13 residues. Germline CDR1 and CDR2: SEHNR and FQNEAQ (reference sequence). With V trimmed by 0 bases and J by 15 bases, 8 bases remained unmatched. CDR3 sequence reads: CASSLAGTSVGFF. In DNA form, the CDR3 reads TGTGCCAGCAGCTTAGCGGGCACTAGCGTAGGGTTCTTC.

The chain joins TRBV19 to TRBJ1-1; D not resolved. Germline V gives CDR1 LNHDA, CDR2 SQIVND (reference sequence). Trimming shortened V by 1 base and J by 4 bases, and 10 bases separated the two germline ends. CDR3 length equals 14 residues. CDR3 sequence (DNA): TGTGCCAGTAGTATAGCCCCCCTTAGCACTGAAGCTTTCTTT. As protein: CASSIAPLSTEAFF.

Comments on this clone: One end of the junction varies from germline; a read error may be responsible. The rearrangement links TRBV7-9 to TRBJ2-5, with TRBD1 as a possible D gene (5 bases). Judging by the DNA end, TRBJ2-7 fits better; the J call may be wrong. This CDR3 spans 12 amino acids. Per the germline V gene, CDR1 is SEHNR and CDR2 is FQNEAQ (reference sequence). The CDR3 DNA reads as TGTGCCAGCGGCGACAGCTCCGACGAGCAGTACTTC. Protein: CASGDSSDEQYF.

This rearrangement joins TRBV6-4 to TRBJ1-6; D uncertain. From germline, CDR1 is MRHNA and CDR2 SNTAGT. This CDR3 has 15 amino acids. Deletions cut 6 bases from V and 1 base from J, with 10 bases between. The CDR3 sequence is CASRAGASYNSPLHF. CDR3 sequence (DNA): TGTGCCAGCAGGGCGGGTGCATCCTATAATTCACCCCTCCACTTT.

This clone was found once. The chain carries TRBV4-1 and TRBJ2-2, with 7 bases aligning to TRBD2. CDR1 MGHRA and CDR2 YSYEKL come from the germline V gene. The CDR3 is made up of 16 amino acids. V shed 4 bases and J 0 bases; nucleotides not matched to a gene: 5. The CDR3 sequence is CASSLLADANTGELFF. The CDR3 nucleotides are TGCGCCAGCAGCCTTCTAGCGGACGCGAACACCGGGGAGCTGTTTTTT.

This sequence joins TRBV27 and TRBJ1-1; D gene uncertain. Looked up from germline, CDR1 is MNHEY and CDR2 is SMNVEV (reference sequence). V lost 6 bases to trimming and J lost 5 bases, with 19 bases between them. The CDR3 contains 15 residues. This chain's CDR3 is CASRKAARGSTEAFF. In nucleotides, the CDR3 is TGTGCCAGCAGGAAAGCCGCACGAGGGAGTACTGAAGCTTTCTTT.

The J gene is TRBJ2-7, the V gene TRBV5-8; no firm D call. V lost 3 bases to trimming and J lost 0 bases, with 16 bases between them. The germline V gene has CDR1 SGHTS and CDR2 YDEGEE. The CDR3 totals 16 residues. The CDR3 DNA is TGTGCCAGCAGCTGGAGTTTCCAACTAAGCTCCTACGAGCAGTACTTC. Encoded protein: CASSWSFQLSSYEQYF.